Listed below are T cell receptor beta chains from one sample, sequenced in a study of blood T cell repertoires in COVID-19. Assay: immunoSEQ multiplex PCR; the TCRdb copy retains only in-frame clones and omits some. Found here are fewer than 350,000 clones, approximately 91% of them singletons; the top ten hold 2.3%. Material for sequencing was PBMCs or T cells enriched from blood (not recorded which). All receptors come from a woman aged 40 to 49 with acute COVID-19. Both conserved end residues are trimmed from each CDR3. The order of the fields is V gene, CDR3 protein.

>TRBV19
ASSPRQATEAF
>TRBV5-1
ASSSGQGAGGANVLT
>TRBV28
ASRNRDSFFSGNTIY
>TRBV12-3/TRBV12-4
ASSSAGLHEQY
>TRBV18
ASSPMTGAGANVLT
>TRBV28
ASSPETGYGREQY
>TRBV3-1/TRBV3-2
ASSQEGGHYEAF
>TRBV19
ASSIIGLSGQPQH
>TRBV29-1
SVVRGGGYGYT
>TRBV11-2
ASSLDRGLIGYT
>TRBV7-8
ASSPGQGSAYEQY
>TRBV19
ASSVGTGGKTQY
>TRBV7-8
ASSLISLNIQY
>TRBV4-1
ASSLEDGIYEQY
>TRBV4-2
ASSSRGAGDLHNEQF
>TRBV13
ASSLARTSGRHTQY